A single sample is the source of the 3 T cell receptor beta chains below, sequenced in a study of T-cell memory formation after mild COVID-19. A single record per CDR3 protein comes from TCRdb applying MiXCR to the 5' RACE reads. The repertoire holds 250,000 to 300,000 distinct CDR3 sequences, with roughly 15% as singletons. Material for sequencing was PBMCs or a T cell subset sorted from them (not recorded which). The receptors here all came from a man aged 18-30 years who had mild COVID-19 (a few samples of this study predate the infection). Cell type and time point are not known.

This clonotype was counted a few times. The V and J genes are TRBV12-3 or TRBV12-4 and TRBJ2-7; D is ambiguous. V was trimmed by 3 bases and J by 0 bases, leaving 12 bases between them. This CDR3 is built from 15 residues. In DNA form, the CDR3 reads TGTGCCAGCAGTTTTAGGACGGGCTACTCCTACGAGCAGTACTTC. Amino acid sequence: CASSFRTGYSYEQYF.

This clonotype was counted ten times or more. V usage is TRBV3-1 and J usage is TRBJ2-5; 9 bases line up with TRBD1. CDR1 is LGHDT and CDR2 is YNNKEL in the germline V gene (reference sequence). With V trimmed by 4 bases and J by 1 base, 4 bases remained unmatched. The CDR3 consists of 15 residues. The CDR3 sequence is CASSLGQGPQETQYF. As DNA, the CDR3 is TGTGCCAGCAGCCTCGGACAGGGGCCCCAAGAGACCCAGTACTTC.

The table lists this clonotype with a few counts. The J gene is TRBJ1-5, the V gene TRBV6-2 or TRBV6-3; the D is unclear. The CDR3 runs to 15 residues. Between the trimmed V and J ends, which lost 8 bases and 0 bases, there was a span of 14 bases. Per germline, CDR1 MNHEY and CDR2 SVGEGT. CDR3: CASGLSGYSNQPQHF. Here the CDR3 DNA reads TGTGCCAGCGGTTTGTCGGGTTATAGCAATCAGCCCCAGCATTTT.